Each of the 4 T cell receptor beta chains below was sequenced from the same sample in a study of cytomegalovirus exposure and HLA in healthy donors. Both 60 Vbeta primers and 13 Jbeta primers went into the PCR. Generated by immunoSEQ multiplex PCR, the TCRdb table keeps only in-frame clones and is missing some. This sample's table reports tens of thousands of clones. Sequenced input: PBMCs. All receptors derive from a young woman in good health and CMV-seropositive.

The chain has TRBV15 and TRBJ1-4; 7 nucleotides line up with TRBD1. The length of the CDR3 is 16 residues. With 0 bases clipped from V and 6 bases from J, the junction kept 7 bases outside the gene matches. Looked up from germline, CDR1 is LNHNV and CDR2 is YYDKDF (reference sequence). The CDR3 region has the DNA TGTGCCACCAGCAGAGATTTGGCAGGGGGAGATGAAAAACTGTTTTTT. Protein product: CATSRDLAGGDEKLFF.

This rearrangement joins TRBV27 to TRBJ1-5; the D is unclear. Trimming stripped 6 bases from V and 4 bases from J, with 19 bases between. This CDR3 is built from 16 residues. In germline, CDR1 is MNHEY, CDR2 SMNVEV (reference sequence). The CDR3 is CASSTTPLKSNQPQHF. CDR3 coding DNA: TGTGCCAGCAGCACCACCCCTCTAAAGAGTAATCAGCCCCAGCATTTT.

The chain recombines TRBV5-6 with TRBJ1-2; TRBD1 matches at 8 bases. The CDR3 runs 13 residues. From germline, CDR1 is SGHDT and CDR2 YYEEEE. Trimming at V came to 4 bases and at J to 7 bases, leaving 6 bases not matched to a gene. CDR3 sequence: CASSKGQACGYTF. The CDR3, as DNA: TGTGCCAGCAGCAAGGGACAGGCCTGTGGCTACACCTTC. Looking up the rest from reference TRBV5-6 and TRBJ1-2 gives the full variable domain: DAGVTQSPTHLIKTRGQQVTLRCSPKSGHDTVSWYQQALGQGPQFIFQYYEEEERQRGNFPDRFSGHQFPNYSSELNVNALLLGDSALYLCASSKGQACGYTFGSGTRLTVV.

V is TRBV5-1 and J is TRBJ2-7; possibly TRBD1 for D (7 bases). Trimming removed 6 bases at V and 2 bases at J, with 18 bases between. CDR3 length: 15 residues. Germline CDR1 and CDR2: SGHRS and YFSETQ. Written as DNA, the CDR3 is TGCGCCAGCAAGCTGGGGGGACAGAGCACCTACGAGCAGTACTTC. Translation: CASKLGGQSTYEQYF.